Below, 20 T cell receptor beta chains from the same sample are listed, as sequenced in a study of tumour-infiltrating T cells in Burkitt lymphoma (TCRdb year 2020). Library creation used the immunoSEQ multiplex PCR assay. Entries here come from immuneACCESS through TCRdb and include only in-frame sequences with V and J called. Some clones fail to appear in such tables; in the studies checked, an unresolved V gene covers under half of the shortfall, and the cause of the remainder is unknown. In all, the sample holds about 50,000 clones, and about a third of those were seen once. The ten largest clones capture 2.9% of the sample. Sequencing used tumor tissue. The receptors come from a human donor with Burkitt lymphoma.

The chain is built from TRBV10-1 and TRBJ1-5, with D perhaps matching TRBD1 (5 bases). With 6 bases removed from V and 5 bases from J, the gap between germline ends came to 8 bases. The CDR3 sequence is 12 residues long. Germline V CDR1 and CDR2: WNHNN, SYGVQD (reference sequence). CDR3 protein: CASRARDQPQHF. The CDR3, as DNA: TGCGCCAGCAGAGCCAGGGATCAGCCCCAGCATTTT.

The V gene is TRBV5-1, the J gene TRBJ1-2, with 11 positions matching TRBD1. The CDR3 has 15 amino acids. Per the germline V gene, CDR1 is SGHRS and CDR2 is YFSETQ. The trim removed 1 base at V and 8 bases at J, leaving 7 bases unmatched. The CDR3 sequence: CASSLMGQGEIGYTF. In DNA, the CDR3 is TGCGCCAGCAGCTTGATGGGACAGGGGGAAATCGGCTACACCTTC.

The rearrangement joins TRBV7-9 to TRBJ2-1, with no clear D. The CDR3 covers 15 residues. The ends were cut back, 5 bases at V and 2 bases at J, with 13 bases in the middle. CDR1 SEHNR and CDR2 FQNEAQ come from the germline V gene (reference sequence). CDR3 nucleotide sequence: TGTGCCAGCAGCCCTACAGAATGGGCCTACAATGAGCAGTTCTTC. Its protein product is CASSPTEWAYNEQFF.

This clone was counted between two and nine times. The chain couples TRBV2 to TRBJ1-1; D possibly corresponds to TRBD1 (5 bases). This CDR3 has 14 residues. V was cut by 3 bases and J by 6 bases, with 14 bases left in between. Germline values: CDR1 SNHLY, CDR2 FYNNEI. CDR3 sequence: CASSDWDFRAEAFF. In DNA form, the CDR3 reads TGTGCCAGCAGTGATTGGGACTTTCGTGCTGAAGCTTTCTTT.

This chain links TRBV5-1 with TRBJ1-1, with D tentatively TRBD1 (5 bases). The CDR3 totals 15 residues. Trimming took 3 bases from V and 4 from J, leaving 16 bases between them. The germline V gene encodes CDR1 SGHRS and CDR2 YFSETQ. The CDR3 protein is CASSSSSPGATEAFF. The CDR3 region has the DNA TGCGCCAGCAGCTCTTCGAGCCCTGGGGCCACTGAAGCTTTCTTT.

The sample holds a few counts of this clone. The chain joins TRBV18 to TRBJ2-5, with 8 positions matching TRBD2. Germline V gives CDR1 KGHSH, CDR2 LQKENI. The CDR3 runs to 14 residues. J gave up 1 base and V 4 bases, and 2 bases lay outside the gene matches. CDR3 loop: CASSQLAAQETQYF. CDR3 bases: TGTGCCAGCTCACAACTAGCGGCCCAAGAGACCCAGTACTTC.

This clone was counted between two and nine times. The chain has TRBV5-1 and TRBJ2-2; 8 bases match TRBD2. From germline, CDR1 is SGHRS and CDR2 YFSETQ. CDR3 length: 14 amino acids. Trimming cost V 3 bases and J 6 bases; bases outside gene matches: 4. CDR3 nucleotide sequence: TGCGCCAGCAGCTCGGGACTAGAGGCCGGGGAGCTGTTTTTT. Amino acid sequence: CASSSGLEAGELFF.

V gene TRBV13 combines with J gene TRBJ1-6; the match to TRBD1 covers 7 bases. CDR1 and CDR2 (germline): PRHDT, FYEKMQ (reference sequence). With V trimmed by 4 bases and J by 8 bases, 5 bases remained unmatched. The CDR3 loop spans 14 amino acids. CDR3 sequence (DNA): TGTGCCAGCAGCTCCGGGACAGTGGATTCACCCCTCCACTTT. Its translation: CASSSGTVDSPLHF.

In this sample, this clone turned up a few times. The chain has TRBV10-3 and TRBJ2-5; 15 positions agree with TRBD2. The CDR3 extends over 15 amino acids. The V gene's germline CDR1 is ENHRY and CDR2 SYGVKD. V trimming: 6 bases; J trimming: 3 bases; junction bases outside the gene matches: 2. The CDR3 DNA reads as TGTGCCATCAGGGGGACTAGCGGGGGGAAAGAGACCCAGTACTTC. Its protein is CAIRGTSGGKETQYF.

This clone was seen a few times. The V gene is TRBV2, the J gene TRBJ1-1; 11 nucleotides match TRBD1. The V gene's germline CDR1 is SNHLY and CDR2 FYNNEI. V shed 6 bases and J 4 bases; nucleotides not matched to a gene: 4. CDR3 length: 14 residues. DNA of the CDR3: TGTGCCAGCAGGGCCGGGACAGGGGGCACTGAAGCTTTCTTT. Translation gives CASRAGTGGTEAFF. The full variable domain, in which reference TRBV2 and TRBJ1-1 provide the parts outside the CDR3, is EPEVTQTPSHQVTQMGQEVILRCVPISNHLYFYWYRQILGQKVEFLVSFYNNEISEKSEIFDDQFSVERPDGSNFTLKIRSTKLEDSAMYFCASRAGTGGTEAFFGQGTRLTVV.

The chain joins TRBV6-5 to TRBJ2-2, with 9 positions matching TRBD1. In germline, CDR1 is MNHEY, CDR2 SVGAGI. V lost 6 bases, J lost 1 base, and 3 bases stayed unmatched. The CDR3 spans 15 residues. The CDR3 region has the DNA TGTGCCAGCAGATTGGGACAGGGGAACACCGGGGAGCTGTTTTTT. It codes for CASRLGQGNTGELFF.

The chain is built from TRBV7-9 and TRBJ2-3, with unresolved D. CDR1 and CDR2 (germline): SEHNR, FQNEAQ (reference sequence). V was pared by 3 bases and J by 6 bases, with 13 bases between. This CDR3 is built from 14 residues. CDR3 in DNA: TGTGCCAGCAGCTTCGGGTCTCCCTGGGATACGCAGTATTTT. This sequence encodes CASSFGSPWDTQYF. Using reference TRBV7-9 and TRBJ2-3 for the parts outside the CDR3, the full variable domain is DTGVSQNPRHKITKRGQNVTFRCDPISEHNRLYWYRQTLGQGPEFLTYFQNEAQLEKSRLLSDRFSAERPKGSFSTLEIQRTEQGDSAMYLCASSFGSPWDTQYFGPGTRLTVL.

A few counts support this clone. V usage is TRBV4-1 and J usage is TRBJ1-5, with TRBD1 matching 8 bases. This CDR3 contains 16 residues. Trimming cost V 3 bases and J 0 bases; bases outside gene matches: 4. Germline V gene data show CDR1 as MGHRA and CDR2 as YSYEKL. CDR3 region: CASSHSGGISNQPQHF. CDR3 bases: TGCGCCAGCAGCCATTCAGGGGGCATTAGCAATCAGCCCCAGCATTTT.

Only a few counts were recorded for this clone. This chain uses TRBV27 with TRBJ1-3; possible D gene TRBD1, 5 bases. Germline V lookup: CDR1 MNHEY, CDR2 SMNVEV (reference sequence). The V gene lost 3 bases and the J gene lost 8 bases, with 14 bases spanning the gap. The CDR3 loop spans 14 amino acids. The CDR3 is CASSLTVASDTIYF. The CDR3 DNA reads TGTGCCAGCAGTTTGACAGTGGCCTCGGACACCATATATTTT.

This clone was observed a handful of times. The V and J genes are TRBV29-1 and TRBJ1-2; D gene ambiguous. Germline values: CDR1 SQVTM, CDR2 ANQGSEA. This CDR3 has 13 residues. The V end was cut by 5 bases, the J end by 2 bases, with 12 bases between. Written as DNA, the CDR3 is TGCAGCGTTTGGGGAGCCTCAAACTATGGCTACACCTTC. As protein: CSVWGASNYGYTF.

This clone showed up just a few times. The CDR3 nucleotides read TGTGCCAGCAGAGCTGACAGGGTAGAAGGAAAACTGTTTTTT. This codes for CASRADRVEGKLFF. The chain employs TRBV6-4 and TRBJ1-4, with 7 bases matching TRBD1. This CDR3 has 14 residues. J was trimmed by 10 bases and V by 6 bases; bases with no gene match: 11. Germline V gene sequence: CDR1 MRHNA, CDR2 SNTAGT.

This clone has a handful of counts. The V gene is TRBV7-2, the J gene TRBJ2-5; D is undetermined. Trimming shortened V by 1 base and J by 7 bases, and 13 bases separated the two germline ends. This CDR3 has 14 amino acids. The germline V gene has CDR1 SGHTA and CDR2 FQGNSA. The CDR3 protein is CASSLGPNWATQYF. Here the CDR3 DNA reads TGTGCCAGCAGCTTAGGCCCGAACTGGGCGACCCAGTACTTC. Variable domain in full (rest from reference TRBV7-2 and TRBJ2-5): GAGVSQSPSNKVTEKGKDVELRCDPISGHTALYWYRQSLGQGLEFLIYFQGNSAPDKSGLPSDRFSAERTGGSVSTLTIQRTQQEDSAVYLCASSLGPNWATQYFGPGTRLLVL.

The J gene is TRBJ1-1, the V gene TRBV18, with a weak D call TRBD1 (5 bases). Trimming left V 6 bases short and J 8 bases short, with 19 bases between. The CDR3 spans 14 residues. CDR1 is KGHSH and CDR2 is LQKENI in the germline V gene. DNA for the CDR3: TGTGCCAGCTCCCAACGGGGGTTCGTCGGGGAAGCTTTCTTT. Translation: CASSQRGFVGEAFF.

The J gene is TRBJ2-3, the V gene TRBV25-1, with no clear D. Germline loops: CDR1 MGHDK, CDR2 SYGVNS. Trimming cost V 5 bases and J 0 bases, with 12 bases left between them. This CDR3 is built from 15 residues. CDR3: CASSTRQGSTDTQYF. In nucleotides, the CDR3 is TGTGCCAGCAGTACACGACAAGGGAGCACAGATACGCAGTATTTT.

The CDR3 DNA follows: TGTGCCAGCAGCTTGGAGGGGACAGTCGCAGCCCAGCATTTT. The encoded protein is CASSLEGTVAAQHF. This chain uses TRBV5-5 with TRBJ1-5; the match to TRBD1 covers 7 bases. The CDR3 contains 14 residues. The junction had 8 bases not matched to a gene; V was cut back by 0 bases and J by 11 bases. CDR1 is SGHKS, CDR2 YYEKEE, per germline (reference sequence).